What follows are 10 T cell receptor beta chains derived from one specimen sequenced in a study of cytomegalovirus exposure and HLA in healthy donors. Vbeta (60) and Jbeta (13) primers were used in the PCR. Repertoires were generated with immunoSEQ multiplex PCR, while TCRdb's copy carries only in-frame clones and drops some. Listed are about 200,000 clones; roughly 1.1% falls within the top ten. Specimen: PBMCs. These receptors all stem from a girl aged 2 to 9 in good health and CMV-seropositive.

The gene calls are TRBV28 and TRBJ2-1, with D uncertain. The CDR3 covers 12 residues. Germline values: CDR1 MDHEN, CDR2 SYDVKM. V was pared by 4 bases and J by 7 bases, with 8 bases between. CDR3 loop: CASSSVPNEQFF. The CDR3, as DNA: TGTGCCAGCAGTTCCGTCCCTAATGAGCAGTTCTTC.

This CDR3 reads CASSQDLTGYNEQFF. The CDR3 coding sequence is TGCGCCAGCAGCCAAGATCTCACGGGCTACAATGAGCAGTTCTTC. The V call is TRBV4-1, the J call TRBJ2-1, with D unclear. The CDR3 is 15 residues long. V gave up 0 bases and J gave up 3 bases, with 9 bases separating them. Germline CDR1 reads MGHRA; CDR2 reads YSYEKL.

J is TRBJ1-2 and V is TRBV2; D may be TRBD1 (5 bases). The germline gives CDR1 SNHLY, CDR2 FYNNEI. CDR3 length: 15 amino acids. The V end lost 6 bases, the J end lost 2 bases, and 16 bases lay between the germline ends. The CDR3 loop reads CASRKTVQGNYGYTF. In DNA form, the CDR3 reads TGTGCCAGCAGAAAGACGGTTCAGGGAAACTATGGCTACACCTTC.

In DNA form, the CDR3 reads TGCGCCAGCAGCTTGACGGGACTAGCGGAGTACAATGAGCAGTTCTTC. Encoded protein: CASSLTGLAEYNEQFF. V and J are TRBV5-1 and TRBJ2-1, with 11 bases that match TRBD2. CDR1 is SGHRS, CDR2 YFSETQ, per germline. The CDR3 spans 16 residues. V dropped 1 base and J dropped 4; count of bases not matched to a gene: 4.

This sequence joins TRBV27 and TRBJ1-1, with D unresolved. Trimming took off 7 bases at V and 11 bases at J, with 14 bases between the two ends. The CDR3 covers 11 residues. Germline CDR1 reads MNHEY; CDR2 reads SMNVEV (reference sequence). In DNA, the CDR3 is TGTGCCAGCATCATTGGAGATAGGGCTTTCTTT. It yields the protein CASIIGDRAFF.

This clone is deemed medium-sized by its frequency. This chain joins TRBV10-2 and TRBJ1-3; tentatively, D is TRBD1 (5 bases). Looked up from germline, CDR1 is WSHSY and CDR2 is SAAADI. The V end was cut by 3 bases, the J end by 5 bases, with 14 bases between. CDR3 length: 15 amino acids. The CDR3 region is CASSELTDWRNTIYF. The CDR3 DNA sequence: TGCGCCAGCAGTGAACTGACAGATTGGAGAAACACCATATATTTT.

V usage is TRBV28 and J usage is TRBJ1-4; 8 bases agree with TRBD1. V shed 6 bases, J shed 4 bases, and the junction held 7 bases outside the gene matches. The germline V gene has CDR1 MDHEN and CDR2 SYDVKM. CDR3 length: 15 amino acids. The CDR3 nucleotides are TGTGCCAGCAGATCAGGGGGACAGGATAATGAAAAACTGTTTTTT. It yields the protein CASRSGGQDNEKLFF.

This chain connects TRBV28 to TRBJ2-1; 7 bases map to TRBD2. The germline gives CDR1 MDHEN, CDR2 SYDVKM. The J segment lost 8 bases and the V segment lost 8 bases, leaving 9 bases of the junction unmatched. This CDR3 is 13 amino acids long. CDR3 loop: CASQLPGLHEQFF. CDR3 in DNA: TGTGCCAGCCAACTTCCGGGACTACATGAGCAGTTCTTC.

The rearrangement links TRBV10-3 to TRBJ2-1; D is unclear. This CDR3 comprises 15 residues. Trimming took 8 bases from V and 0 from J, leaving 14 bases between them. Germline-derived CDR1 and CDR2 are ENHRY and SYGVKD. CDR3 region: CAIAPPQVSYNEQFF. The CDR3 bases are TGTGCCATCGCGCCTCCTCAGGTCTCCTACAATGAGCAGTTCTTC.

The J gene is TRBJ1-4, the V gene TRBV7-9, with TRBD1 matching over 7 bases. V dropped 1 base and J dropped 0; count of bases not matched to a gene: 8. Germline V gene lookup returns CDR1 SEHNR and CDR2 FQNEAQ (reference sequence). This CDR3 is built from 18 residues. As DNA, the CDR3 is TGTGCCAGCAGCTTAGATAGGGACAGCGATGCAACTAATGAAAAACTGTTTTTT. It encodes CASSLDRDSDATNEKLFF.